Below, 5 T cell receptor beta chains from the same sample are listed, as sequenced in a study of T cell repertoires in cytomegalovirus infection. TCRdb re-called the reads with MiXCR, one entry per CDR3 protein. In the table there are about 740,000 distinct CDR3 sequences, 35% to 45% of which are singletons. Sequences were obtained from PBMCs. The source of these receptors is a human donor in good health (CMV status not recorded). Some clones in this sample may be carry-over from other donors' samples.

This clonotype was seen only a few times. The chain's CDR3 is CASSSPTSALYGYTF. The CDR3 DNA reads TGTGCCAGCAGCTCCCCTACCTCGGCACTTTATGGCTACACCTTC. This chain uses TRBV7-9 with TRBJ1-2; D not resolved. The V gene lost 4 bases and the J gene lost 5 bases, with 17 bases spanning the gap. Germline-derived CDR1 and CDR2 are SEHNR and FQNEAQ (reference sequence). This CDR3 comprises 15 residues. Complete variable domain (other parts from reference TRBV7-9 and TRBJ1-2): DTGVSQNPRHKITKRGQNVTFRCDPISEHNRLYWYRQTLGQGPEFLTYFQNEAQLEKSRLLSDRFSAERPKGSFSTLEIQRTEQGDSAMYLCASSSPTSALYGYTFGSGTRLTVV.

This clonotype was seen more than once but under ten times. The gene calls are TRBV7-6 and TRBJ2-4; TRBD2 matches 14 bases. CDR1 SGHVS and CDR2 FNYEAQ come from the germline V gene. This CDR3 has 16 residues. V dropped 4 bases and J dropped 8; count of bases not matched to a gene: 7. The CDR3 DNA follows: TGTGCCAGCAGCTCCCGACTAGCGGGGGGGCTTGACATTCAGTACTTC. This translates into CASSSRLAGGLDIQYF.

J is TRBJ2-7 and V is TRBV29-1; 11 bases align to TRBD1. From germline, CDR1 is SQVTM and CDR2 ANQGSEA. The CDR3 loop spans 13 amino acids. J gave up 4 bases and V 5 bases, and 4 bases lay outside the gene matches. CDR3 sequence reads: CSVTGTGGYEQYF. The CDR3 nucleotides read TGCAGCGTTACCGGGACAGGGGGTTACGAGCAGTACTTC.

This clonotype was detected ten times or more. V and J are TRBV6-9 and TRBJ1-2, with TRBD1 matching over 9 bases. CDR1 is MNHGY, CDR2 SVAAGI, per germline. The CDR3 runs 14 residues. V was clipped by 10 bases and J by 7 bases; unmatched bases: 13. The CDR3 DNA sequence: TGTGCCATCGGGGCCCGGGACAGGGAGCGTGGCTACACCTTC. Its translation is CAIGARDRERGYTF.

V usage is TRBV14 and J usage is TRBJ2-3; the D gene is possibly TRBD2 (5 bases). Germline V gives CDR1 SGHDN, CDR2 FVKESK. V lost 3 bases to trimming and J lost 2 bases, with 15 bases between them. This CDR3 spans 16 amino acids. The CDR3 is CASSHHIGVTTDTQYF. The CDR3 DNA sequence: TGTGCCAGCAGCCACCACATCGGGGTAACCACAGATACGCAGTATTTT.